The source of this T cell receptor beta chain is a study of shared clonotypes between healthy human individuals. Unsorted PBMC replicate PCRs drew on roughly 280 ng DNA, representing some 32,000 T cell genomes. Some clones are missing from TCRdb's copy, which holds only in-frame ones; the method was immunoSEQ multiplex PCR. Here the sample spans about 490,000 clones, around three quarters being singletons. Each donor was a Caucasian adult residing in Nashville, Tennessee. CDR3 size: 13 residues. V was trimmed by 3 bases and J by 2 bases, leaving 8 bases between them. The germline CDR1 and CDR2 sequences are SGDLS and YYNGEE.

The source is a middle-aged woman in good health. Some clones in this sample may be carry-over from other donors' samples. The material sequenced was PBMCs. The chain recombines TRBV9 with TRBJ1-1; the D is unclear. The CDR3 sequence is CASSGGINTEAFF. The CDR3 DNA sequence: TGTGCCAGCAGCGGCGGGATCAACACTGAAGCTTTCTTT. Looking up the rest from reference TRBV9 and TRBJ1-1 gives the full variable domain: DSGVTQTPKHLITATGQRVTLRCSPRSGDLSVYWYQQSLDQGLQFLIQYYNGEERAKGNILERFSAQQFPDLHSELNLSSLELGDSALYFCASSGGINTEAFFGQGTRLTVV.